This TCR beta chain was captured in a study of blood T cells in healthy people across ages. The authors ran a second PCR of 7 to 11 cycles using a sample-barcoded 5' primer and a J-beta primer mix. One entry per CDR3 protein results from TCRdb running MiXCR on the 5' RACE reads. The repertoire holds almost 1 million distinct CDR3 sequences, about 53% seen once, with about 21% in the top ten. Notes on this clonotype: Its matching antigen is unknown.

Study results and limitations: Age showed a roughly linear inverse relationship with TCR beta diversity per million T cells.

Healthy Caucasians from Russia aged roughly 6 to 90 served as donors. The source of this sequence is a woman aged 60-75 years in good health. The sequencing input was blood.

CDR3 in amino acids: CASSPSGQYF. CDR3 nucleotides: TGTGCCAGCAGCCCTTCCGGCCAGTATTTT. The J gene is TRBJ2-3, the V gene TRBV7-9; D is unresolved. The germline V and J ends were trimmed by 5 bases and 12 bases, with 9 bases remaining between them. The CDR3 extends over 10 amino acids. Germline V gene data show CDR1 as SEHNR and CDR2 as FQNEAQ (reference sequence).